This entry concerns a single TCR beta chain. This record comes from a study of blood T cell repertoires in COVID-19. Study context: Collection of acute and convalescent COVID-19 samples took place in the United States, Italy and Spain. Sample material is recorded as cDNA or gDNA derived from T cells, B-cell-depleted T cells, or PBMCs.

Trimming left V 3 bases short and J 1 base short, with 9 bases between. CDR3 length equals 14 residues. Germline-derived CDR1 and CDR2 are SQVTM and ANQGSEA. Authors' data handling: Estimation of nucleated cell counts was performed using reference gene primer amplification. Sequenced by immunoSEQ multiplex PCR; TCRdb stores in-frame clones only, minus some. That table supplies the V and J calls and clone size; D and trimming were determined from the DNA. The data show fewer than 45,000 clones, around 85% seen once. The V gene is TRBV29-1, the J gene TRBJ2-2, with D possibly matching TRBD2 (6 bases). The origin of this receptor is a woman over 75 with acute or convalescent COVID-19. The specimen was peripheral blood. The CDR3 spells CSVDRGRNTGELFF. For the CDR3, the DNA is TGCAGCGTTGACCGGGGGAGGAACACCGGGGAGCTGTTTTTT.